The 15 T cell receptor beta chains below were found in one sample sequenced in a study of cytomegalovirus exposure and HLA in healthy donors. The repertoire was sequenced with immunoSEQ multiplex PCR; TCRdb's copy has only in-frame clones and lacks some. The sample holds approximately 150,000 clones, 85% seen once. Sequenced sample: PBMCs. Receptor source: a man aged 30 to 39 in good health and CMV-seropositive.

Comment on this clone: Relative to the germline gene, one junction end is altered; a read error may explain this. The J gene is TRBJ1-4, the V gene TRBV7-7, with TRBD1 matching over 8 bases. This CDR3 has 13 residues. CDR1 and CDR2 from the germline V gene are SSHAT and FNYEAQ (reference sequence). DNA for the CDR3: TGTGCTAGCAGCTTAGGACAGGGTGAAAAACTGTTTTTT. Translation: CASSLGQGEKLFF.

On this clone itself: Other DNA sequences in this specimen translate into the identical CDR3. The genes are TRBV6-5 and TRBJ2-7; no firm D call. Germline CDR1 MNHEY, CDR2 SVGAGI. The CDR3 consists of 13 residues. The V and J ends lost 0 bases and 4 bases respectively, with 7 bases between them. As DNA, the CDR3 is TGTGCCAGCAGTTACTCGACGGGTTACGAGCAGTACTTC. Its translation is CASSYSTGYEQYF.

The rearrangement links TRBV11-3 to TRBJ2-1; 9 positions match TRBD1. The V segment lost 5 bases and the J segment 4 bases; nucleotides outside the gene matches: 9. Per the germline V gene, CDR1 is SGHNT and CDR2 is YENEEA. This CDR3 contains 16 residues. In nucleotides, the CDR3 is TGTGCCAGCAGCACAGACCGGGACAGGGATTACAATGAGCAGTTCTTC. Translation: CASSTDRDRDYNEQFF.

The CDR3 coding sequence is TGTGCCAGCAGCTCGGGACTAGCGGGGGAATTGGGATACAATGAGCAGTTCTTC. Translated, it gives CASSSGLAGELGYNEQFF. V gene TRBV7-6 combines with J gene TRBJ2-1; 14 bases agree with TRBD2. The germline V gene has CDR1 SGHVS and CDR2 FNYEAQ. Trimming took 4 bases from V and 4 from J; bases not matched to a gene: 9. This CDR3 is built from 18 residues.

The chain joins TRBV7-9 to TRBJ2-7, with 13 bases fitting TRBD2. Losses at the gene ends were 1 base for V and 2 bases for J; bases not matched to a gene: 5. CDR1 and CDR2 (germline): SEHNR, FQNEAQ (reference sequence). The CDR3 spans 17 residues. The CDR3, as DNA: TGTGCCAGCAGCTTAGATAGCGGGACTAGCGGGGCCTACGAGCAGTACTTC. This gives the protein CASSLDSGTSGAYEQYF.

The J gene is TRBJ2-1, the V gene TRBV30; 8 bases are shared with TRBD2. The CDR3 spans 12 residues. J gave up 13 bases and V 5 bases, and 10 bases lay outside the gene matches. The germline V gene has CDR1 GTSNPN and CDR2 SVGIG (reference sequence). CDR3 DNA: TGTGCCTGGGACCTTACTAGCGGCCCCCAGTTCTTC. Its translation: CAWDLTSGPQFF.

The chain has TRBV13 and TRBJ2-5, with TRBD2 identical over 8 bases. Losses at the gene ends were 6 bases for V and 4 bases for J; bases not matched to a gene: 10. CDR1 is PRHDT and CDR2 is FYEKMQ in the germline V gene (reference sequence). This CDR3 is built from 15 residues. CDR3 in amino acids: CASRLAGGGGETQYF. CDR3 DNA: TGTGCCAGCAGGCTCGCGGGGGGCGGTGGAGAGACCCAGTACTTC.

This clone has more than one count but fewer than ten. J is TRBJ2-1 and V is TRBV9, with D perhaps TRBD2 (6 bases). The germline V and J ends were trimmed by 7 bases and 2 bases, with 16 bases remaining between them. The CDR3 has 15 residues. Germline V gives CDR1 SGDLS, CDR2 YYNGEE. CDR3 amino acids: CASSEDPGAYNEQFF. The CDR3 nucleotides are TGTGCCAGCTCTGAAGATCCGGGGGCCTACAATGAGCAGTTCTTC.

The rearrangement joins TRBV5-1 to TRBJ2-7; TRBD1 agrees at 7 bases. Germline V gene sequence: CDR1 SGHRS, CDR2 YFSETQ. The CDR3 consists of 14 residues. J lost 3 bases, V lost 4 bases, and 7 bases had no gene match. The CDR3, as DNA: TGCGCCAGCAGCCCCGGACAGGACAACTACGAGCAGTACTTC. This codes for CASSPGQDNYEQYF.

The V and J genes are TRBV27 and TRBJ2-7, with D perhaps matching TRBD1 (6 bases). The CDR3 has 15 residues. V lost 8 bases and J 4 bases, leaving 21 bases between the germline ends. In germline, CDR1 is MNHEY, CDR2 SMNVEV (reference sequence). As DNA, the CDR3 is TGTGCCAGCGCCTCCATGACAGGTCCTTCTTACGAGCAGTACTTC. This codes for CASASMTGPSYEQYF.

This chain connects TRBV15 to TRBJ2-1; 9 bases line up with TRBD2. The CDR3 spans 16 residues. V shed 0 bases and J 7 bases; nucleotides not matched to a gene: 7. Per germline, CDR1 LNHNV and CDR2 YYDKDF (reference sequence). CDR3 in amino acids: CATSRDYSGGGNEQFF. The CDR3 DNA follows: TGTGCCACCAGCAGAGATTATAGCGGGGGCGGGAATGAGCAGTTCTTC.

V and J are TRBV27 and TRBJ2-3; TRBD1 aligns across 8 bases. CDR1 MNHEY and CDR2 SMNVEV come from the germline V gene (reference sequence). CDR3 length: 16 amino acids. J lost 5 bases, V lost 3 bases, and 10 bases had no gene match. Written as DNA, the CDR3 is TGTGCCAGCAGTTTCATAGGGCGACAGGGGAGAGATACGCAGTATTTT. Its translation: CASSFIGRQGRDTQYF.

The J gene is TRBJ1-2, the V gene TRBV7-9; perhaps TRBD1 as D (5 bases). Germline-derived CDR1 and CDR2 are SEHNR and FQNEAQ (reference sequence). Trimming removed 5 bases from V and 5 bases from J, with 18 bases in between. This CDR3 contains 15 residues. CDR3: CASSVGDSIPYGYTF. Written as DNA, the CDR3 is TGTGCCAGCAGCGTTGGGGACTCCATCCCTTATGGCTACACCTTC.

This chain links TRBV4-2 with TRBJ2-7; 12 positions match TRBD2. V lost 5 bases, J lost 2 bases, and 10 bases stayed unmatched. Germline loops: CDR1 LGHNA, CDR2 YNFKEQ. The CDR3 consists of 17 residues. CDR3 region: CASSSLTSGGPPYEQYF. The CDR3 DNA sequence: TGTGCCAGCAGCTCTCTGACTAGCGGGGGACCACCCTACGAGCAGTACTTC.

The genes are TRBV7-9 and TRBJ1-5; tentative D call: TRBD1 (6 bases). The CDR3 runs 17 residues. The germline V and J ends were trimmed by 5 bases and 4 bases, with 21 bases remaining between them. In germline, CDR1 is SEHNR, CDR2 FQNEAQ (reference sequence). As DNA, the CDR3 is TGTGCCAGCAGCGCAAGCCCTACAGGGAGAGGGAATCAGCCCCAGCATTTT. It codes for CASSASPTGRGNQPQHF.